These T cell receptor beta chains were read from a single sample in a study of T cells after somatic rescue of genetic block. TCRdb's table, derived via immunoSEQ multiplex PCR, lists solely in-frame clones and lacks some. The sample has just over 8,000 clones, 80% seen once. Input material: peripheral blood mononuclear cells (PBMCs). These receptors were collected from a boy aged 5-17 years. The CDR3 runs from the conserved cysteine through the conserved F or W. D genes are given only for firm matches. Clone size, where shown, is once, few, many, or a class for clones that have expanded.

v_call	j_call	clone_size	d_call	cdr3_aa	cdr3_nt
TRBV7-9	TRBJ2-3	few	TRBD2	CASSTTSGIRDTQYF	TGTGCCAGCAGTACCACTAGCGGGATACGGGATACGCAGTATTTT
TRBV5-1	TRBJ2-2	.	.	CASRRWRENTGELFF	TGCGCCAGCAGGAGATGGAGGGAGAACACCGGGGAGCTGTTTTTT
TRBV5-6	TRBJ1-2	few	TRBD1	CASSPRDSPRYGYTF	TGTGCCAGCAGCCCAAGGGACAGCCCTCGATATGGCTACACCTTC
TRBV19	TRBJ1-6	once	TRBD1	CASTPGGSGTGGVSNSPLHF	TGTGCCAGTACCCCGGGCGGAAGTGGGACAGGGGGCGTGAGTAATTCACCCCTCCACTTT
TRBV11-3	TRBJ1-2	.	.	CASSLGSKGTSSSGYTF	TGTGCCAGCAGCTTGGGAAGCAAGGGGACCTCAAGTAGTGGCTACACCTTC
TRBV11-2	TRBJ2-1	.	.	CASSLDGNYNEQFF	TGTGCCAGCAGCTTAGATGGGAACTACAATGAGCAGTTCTTC
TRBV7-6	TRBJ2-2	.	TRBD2	CASSLGVSGGQNTGELFF	TGTGCCAGCAGCCTAGGGGTTAGCGGGGGGCAGAACACCGGGGAGCTGTTTTTT
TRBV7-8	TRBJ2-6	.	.	CASSLGRGRSGANVLTF	TGTGCCAGCAGCTTAGGCCGGGGCCGCTCTGGGGCCAACGTCCTGACTTTC
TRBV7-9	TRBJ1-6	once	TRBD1	CASSSGYRGANSPLHF	TGTGCCAGCAGCTCGGGATACAGGGGTGCTAATTCACCCCTCCACTTT
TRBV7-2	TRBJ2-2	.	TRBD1	CASSFWTGNTGELFF	TGTGCCAGCAGCTTCTGGACAGGGAACACCGGGGAGCTGTTTTTT